The sequence of this T cell receptor beta chain was determined in a study of cytomegalovirus exposure and HLA in healthy donors. General study points: Whilst most TCR sequences proved rare, a subset of public TCRs occurred across many donors. Data from an earlier analysis indicated that most TCR beta V segments were productive either about 90% or about 30% of the time. A later analysis, which compared TCR beta chains of equal frequency, found the HLA-associated ones more clonally expanded.

Researchers ran the PCR with 60 Vbeta and 13 Jbeta primers. Here immunoSEQ multiplex PCR was the method, and the copy in TCRdb shows in-frame clones only, minus some. Counted here are some 100,000 clones, 81% occurring once; the ten biggest clones make up 2.2%. Each donor was healthy, and each was a bone marrow donor. This CDR3 has 15 residues. The germline gives CDR1 MDHEN, CDR2 SYDVKM. J lost 9 bases, V lost 3 bases, and 6 bases had no gene match. About this clone: Antigen: not known.

Specimen: PBMCs. The chain employs TRBV28 and TRBJ2-1, with 12 bases that match TRBD2. This TCR was sampled from a woman aged 25 to 39 in good health and CMV-seronegative. The CDR3 bases are TGTGCCAGCAGTTTGACTAGCGGGAGTTTGGTTGAGCAGTTCTTC. Its protein is CASSLTSGSLVEQFF.